This T cell receptor beta chain was identified in a study of blood T cell repertoires in COVID-19. Study information: Both acute and convalescent COVID-19 samples were obtained from the United States, Italy and Spain. From T cells, B-cell-depleted T cells, or PBMCs came the material, which was cDNA or gDNA.

The germline gives CDR1 SEHNR, CDR2 FQNEAQ (reference sequence). After removal of 4 bases from V and 3 bases from J, the junction contained 7 bases not matched to a gene. The CDR3 covers 15 residues. Clones were read by immunoSEQ multiplex PCR, and TCRdb kept only the in-frame ones, dropping some. The table lists 320,000 or so clones, around 90% of them singletons. The TCR originated in a man in his thirties or forties who had recovered from COVID-19. The chain carries TRBV7-9 and TRBJ2-3, with TRBD1 matching 7 bases. Material for sequencing was PBMCs or T cells enriched from blood (not recorded which). The CDR3 spells CASSSDREITDTQYF. For the CDR3, the DNA is TGTGCCAGCAGCTCTGACAGGGAGATAACAGATACGCAGTATTTT.